This is a list of T cell receptor beta chains from one sample in a study of OX40 agonist ivuxolimab in advanced cancers. Only in-frame clones appear in the TCRdb table, and some are missing; sequencing was by immunoSEQ multiplex PCR. This sample has some 58,000 clones; around 93% occur once, and the top ten carry around 1.8%. The specimen was CD4+ or CD8+ T cells sorted from blood, collected in a trial of the OX40 agonist ivuxolimab. Source of these receptors: an adult with an advanced solid tumor such as melanoma, head and neck, liver or kidney cancer. Both conserved end residues are part of each CDR3. D genes are given only for firm matches. Size is omitted from some rows. Given values are once, few, many or a class for expanded clones.

clone_size	j_call	d_call	v_call	cdr3_nt	cdr3_aa
once	TRBJ1-1	-	TRBV28	TGTGCCAGCAGTTTAAGTCCATTCCGGGGTTCCGAAGCTTTCTTT	CASSLSPFRGSEAFF
-	TRBJ1-2	TRBD1	TRBV28	TGTGCCAGCGGGGACAGGATTTATTATGGCTACACCTTC	CASGDRIYYGYTF
-	TRBJ1-4	-	TRBV5-6	TGTGCCAGCAGCTTGAAGACCGATAATGAAAAACTGTTTTTT	CASSLKTDNEKLFF
-	TRBJ2-3	TRBD1	TRBV18	TGTGCCAGCTCACCAGGTACAGGGGGCACAGATACGCAGTATTTT	CASSPGTGGTDTQYF
-	TRBJ1-6	-	TRBV19	TGTGCCAGTAGTTGGCCTAATTCACCCCTCCACTTT	CASSWPNSPLHF
-	TRBJ2-5	-	TRBV9	TGTGCCAGCAGCGCCCGACAGGTCCAAGAGACCCAGTACTTC	CASSARQVQETQYF
-	TRBJ2-2	-	TRBV11-2	TGTGCCAGCAGCTTTCTGTCAGGCACCGGGGAGCTGTTTTTT	CASSFLSGTGELFF
-	TRBJ1-1	TRBD1	TRBV7-3	TGTGCCAGCAGCCCCCAGGAGCAGGGGGGGAAAGCTTTCTTT	CASSPQEQGGKAFF
-	TRBJ1-6	TRBD1	TRBV28	TGTGCCAGCAGTTTCTATCGGGGACAGTATAATTCACCCCTCCACTTT	CASSFYRGQYNSPLHF
-	TRBJ2-1	TRBD2	TRBV30	TGTGCCTATAGCGGGGGGGCCTACAATGAGCAGTTCTTC	CAYSGGAYNEQFF
medium-sized	TRBJ1-6	-	TRBV2	TGTGCCAGCAGTGAAGGGGCAGGGAGGAATTCACCCCTCCACTTT	CASSEGAGRNSPLHF
-	TRBJ2-2	-	TRBV6-6	TGTGCCAGCAGTCAGGGGCCCACCGGGGAGCTGTTTTTT	CASSQGPTGELFF
-	TRBJ2-5	-	TRBV30	TGTGCCTGGGGACAGAGAAAAGAGACCCAGTACTTC	CAWGQRKETQYF
-	TRBJ1-1	TRBD1	TRBV7-2	TGTGCCAGCAGCTTTCGACAGGGGCTCGAAGCTTTCTTT	CASSFRQGLEAFF
-	TRBJ1-2	-	TRBV5-6	TGTGCCAGCAGCTTGTGGACAGCAAATTCTAACTATGGCTACACCTTC	CASSLWTANSNYGYTF
-	TRBJ1-4	-	TRBV5-1	TGCGCCAGCAGCTTCCCGGACAGAGGTGAAAAACTGTTTTTT	CASSFPDRGEKLFF